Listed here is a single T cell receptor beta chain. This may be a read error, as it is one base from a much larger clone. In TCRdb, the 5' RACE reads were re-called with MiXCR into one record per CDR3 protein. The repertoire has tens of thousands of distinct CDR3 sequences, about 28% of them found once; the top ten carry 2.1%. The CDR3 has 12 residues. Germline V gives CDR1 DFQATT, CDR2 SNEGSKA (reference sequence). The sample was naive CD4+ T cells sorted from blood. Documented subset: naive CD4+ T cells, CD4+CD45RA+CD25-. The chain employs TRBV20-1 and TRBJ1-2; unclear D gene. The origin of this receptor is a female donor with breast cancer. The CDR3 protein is CSARFANYGYAF. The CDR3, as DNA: TGCAGCGCCCGTTTTGCTAACTATGGCTACGCCTTC.